This T cell receptor (beta chain) was identified during a study of spatial heterogeneity in lung cancer. Findings of the study overall: Ubiquitous, expanded tumor-derived TCRs were more frequently observed in blood at resection than at follow-up.

This clonotype occurred many times. The antigen is unknown. Within a library made for alpha chains, this beta chain is off target, and its count is uninformative. TCRdb re-called the 5' RACE reads through MiXCR, storing one row per CDR3 protein. The data contain over 9,500 distinct CDR3 sequences, about 3.7% of them singletons. Time point: sample taken at primary tumor resection. Material for sequencing was whole RNA from tumor, nontumor lung or frozen PBMC, left unsorted. The TCR sequence derives from a female donor with early-stage non-small cell lung cancer. This specimen consisted of PBMCs, obtained at surgery.

The CDR3 sequence: CASSLGGSSYEQYF. As DNA, the CDR3 is TGTGCCAGCAGCTTGGGTGGAAGCAGCTACGAGCAGTACTTC. V is TRBV5-6 and J is TRBJ2-7, with D unresolved. The CDR3 has 14 amino acids. V lost 0 bases and J 3 bases, leaving 10 bases between the germline ends. Germline CDR1 and CDR2: SGHDT and YYEEEE.